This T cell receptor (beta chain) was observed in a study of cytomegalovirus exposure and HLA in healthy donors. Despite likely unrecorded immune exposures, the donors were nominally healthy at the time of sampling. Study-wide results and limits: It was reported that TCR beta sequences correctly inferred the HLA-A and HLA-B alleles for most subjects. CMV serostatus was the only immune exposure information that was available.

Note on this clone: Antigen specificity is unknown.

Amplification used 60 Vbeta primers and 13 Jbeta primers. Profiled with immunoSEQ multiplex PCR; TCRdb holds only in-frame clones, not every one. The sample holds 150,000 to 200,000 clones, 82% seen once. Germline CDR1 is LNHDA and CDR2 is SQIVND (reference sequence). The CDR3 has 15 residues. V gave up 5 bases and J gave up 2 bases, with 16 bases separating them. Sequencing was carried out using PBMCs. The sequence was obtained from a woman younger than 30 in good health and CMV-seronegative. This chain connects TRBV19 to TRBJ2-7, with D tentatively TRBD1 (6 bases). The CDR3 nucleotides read TGTGCCAGTAGTCCCACAGGGTTAGTCGCCTACGAGCAGTACTTC. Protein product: CASSPTGLVAYEQYF.